The entry below gives a single T cell receptor beta chain sequence along with its context. The target antigen is unknown. The split of CD4+ cells yielded CD45RA+ naive and CD45RA-negative memory subsets. This CDR3 contains 18 residues. Germline CDR1 reads LNHDA; CDR2 reads SQIVND (reference sequence). Trimming cost V 2 bases and J 9 bases, with 23 bases left between them. Data came from immunoSEQ multiplex PCR; TCRdb stores just in-frame clones and leaves some out. This table holds 330,000 or so clones, more than 60% found once. This sample is drawn from a study of shared clonotypes between healthy human individuals. Study information: Per donor, CD8 memory used one plate, CD8 naive used two, CD4 memory used three and CD4 naive used three. Whole-study results and caveats: Naive subsets generally exceeded memory subsets in estimated richness.

V gene TRBV19 combines with J gene TRBJ1-6; D ambiguous. The receptor was isolated from a man between 25 and 39 years old in good health. Source material: memory CD4+ T cells sorted from blood. Indicated subset: CD45RA-negative fraction. CDR3 residues: CASSISGQKVRSGSPLHF. CDR3 coding DNA: TGTGCCAGTAGTATATCAGGCCAGAAGGTCAGAAGCGGTTCACCCCTCCACTTT.